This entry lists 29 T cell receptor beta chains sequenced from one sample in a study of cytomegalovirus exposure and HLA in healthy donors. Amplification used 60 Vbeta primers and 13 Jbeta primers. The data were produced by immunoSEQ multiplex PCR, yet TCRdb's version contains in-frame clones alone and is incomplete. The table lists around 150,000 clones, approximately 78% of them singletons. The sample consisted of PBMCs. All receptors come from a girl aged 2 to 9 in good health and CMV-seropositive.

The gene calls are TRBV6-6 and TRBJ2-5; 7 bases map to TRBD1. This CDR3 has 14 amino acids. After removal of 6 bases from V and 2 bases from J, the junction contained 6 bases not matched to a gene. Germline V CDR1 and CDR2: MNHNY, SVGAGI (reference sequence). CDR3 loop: CASRRQGTQETQYF. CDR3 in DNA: TGTGCCAGCAGGCGACAGGGAACACAAGAGACCCAGTACTTC.

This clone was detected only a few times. In nucleotides, the CDR3 is TGTGCCAGCAGCCAAGATGCGGGGGGGCGAGGGATGAACTATGGCTACACCTTC. Translation gives CASSQDAGGRGMNYGYTF. The rearrangement joins TRBV4-2 to TRBJ1-2; D perhaps matches TRBD1 (6 bases). V lost 0 bases, J lost 2 bases, and 19 bases lay in between. CDR3 size: 18 residues. Germline V gene lookup returns CDR1 LGHNA and CDR2 YNFKEQ.

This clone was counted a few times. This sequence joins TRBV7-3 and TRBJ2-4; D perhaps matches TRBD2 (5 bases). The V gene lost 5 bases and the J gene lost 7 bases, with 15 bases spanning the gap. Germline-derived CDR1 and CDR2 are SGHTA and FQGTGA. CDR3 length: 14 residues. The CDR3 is CASSPADSLNIQYF. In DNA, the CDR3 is TGTGCCAGCAGCCCCGCGGACTCGTTGAACATTCAGTACTTC.

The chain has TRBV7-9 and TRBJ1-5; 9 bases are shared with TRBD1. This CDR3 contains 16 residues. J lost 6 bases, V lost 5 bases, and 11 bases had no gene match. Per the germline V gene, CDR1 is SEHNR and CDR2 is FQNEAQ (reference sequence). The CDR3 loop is CASSHQRTGAGQPQHF. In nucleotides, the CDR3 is TGTGCCAGCAGCCACCAGAGGACAGGGGCCGGTCAGCCCCAGCATTTT.

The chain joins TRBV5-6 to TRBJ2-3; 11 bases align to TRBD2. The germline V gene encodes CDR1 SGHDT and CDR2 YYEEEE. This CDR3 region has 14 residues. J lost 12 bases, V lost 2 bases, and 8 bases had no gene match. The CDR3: CASSLMTSGNRQYF. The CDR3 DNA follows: TGTGCCAGCAGCTTAATGACTAGCGGGAATCGTCAGTATTTT.

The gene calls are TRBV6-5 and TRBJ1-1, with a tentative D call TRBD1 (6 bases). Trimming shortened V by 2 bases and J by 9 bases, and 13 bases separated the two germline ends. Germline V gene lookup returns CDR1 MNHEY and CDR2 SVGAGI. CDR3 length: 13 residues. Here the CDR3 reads CASSYATGTQAFF. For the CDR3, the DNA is TGTGCCAGCAGTTACGCTACCGGGACACAAGCTTTCTTT.

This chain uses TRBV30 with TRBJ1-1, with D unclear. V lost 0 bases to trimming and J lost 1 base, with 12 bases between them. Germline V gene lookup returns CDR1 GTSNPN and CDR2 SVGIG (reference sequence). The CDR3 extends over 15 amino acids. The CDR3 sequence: CAWSVLQAGNTEAFF. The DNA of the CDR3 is TGTGCCTGGAGTGTACTGCAGGCGGGGAACACTGAAGCTTTCTTT.

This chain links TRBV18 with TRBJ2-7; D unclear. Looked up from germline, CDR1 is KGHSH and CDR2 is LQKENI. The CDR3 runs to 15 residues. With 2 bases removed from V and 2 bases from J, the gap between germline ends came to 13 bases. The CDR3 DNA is TGTGCCAGCTCACCAAGGAACAGTCTGGCCTACGAGCAGTACTTC. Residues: CASSPRNSLAYEQYF.

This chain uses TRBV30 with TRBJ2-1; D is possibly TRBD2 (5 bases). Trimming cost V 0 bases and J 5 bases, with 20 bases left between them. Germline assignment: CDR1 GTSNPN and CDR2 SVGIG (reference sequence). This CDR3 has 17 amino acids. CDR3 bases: TGTGCCTGGAGTGTACTGTGGACTCCCGATGGAAACAATGAGCAGTTCTTC. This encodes CAWSVLWTPDGNNEQFF.

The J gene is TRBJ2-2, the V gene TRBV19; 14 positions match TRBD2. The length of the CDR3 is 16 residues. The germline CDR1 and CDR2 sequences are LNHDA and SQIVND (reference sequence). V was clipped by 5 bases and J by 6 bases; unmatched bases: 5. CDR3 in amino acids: CASSWGLAGVPGELFF. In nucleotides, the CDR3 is TGTGCCAGTAGTTGGGGACTAGCGGGAGTGCCCGGGGAGCTGTTTTTT.

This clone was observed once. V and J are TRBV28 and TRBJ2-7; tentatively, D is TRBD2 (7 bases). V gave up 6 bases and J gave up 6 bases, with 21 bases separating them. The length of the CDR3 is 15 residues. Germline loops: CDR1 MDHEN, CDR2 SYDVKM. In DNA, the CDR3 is TGTGCCAGCAGCCGGGCTAGCCTGGGAGGGGGCGAGCAGTACTTC. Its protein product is CASSRASLGGGEQYF.

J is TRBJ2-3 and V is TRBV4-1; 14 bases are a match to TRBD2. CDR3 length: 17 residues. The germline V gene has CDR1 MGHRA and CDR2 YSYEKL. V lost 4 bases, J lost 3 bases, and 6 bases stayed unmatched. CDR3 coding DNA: TGCGCCAGCAGCCGCGGACTAGCGGGAGGTACGACAGATACGCAGTATTTT. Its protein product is CASSRGLAGGTTDTQYF.

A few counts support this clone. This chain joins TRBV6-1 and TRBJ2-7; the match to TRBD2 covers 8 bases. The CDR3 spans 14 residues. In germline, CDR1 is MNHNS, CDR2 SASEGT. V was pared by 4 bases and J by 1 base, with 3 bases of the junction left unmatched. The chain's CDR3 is CASSVSGSSYEQYF. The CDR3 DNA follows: TGTGCCAGCAGTGTCAGCGGGAGTTCCTACGAGCAGTACTTC.

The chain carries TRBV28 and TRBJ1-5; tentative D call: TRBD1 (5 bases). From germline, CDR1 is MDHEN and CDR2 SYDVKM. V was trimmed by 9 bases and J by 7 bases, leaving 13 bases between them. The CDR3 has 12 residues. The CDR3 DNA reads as TGTGCCAGTTTCCCAGGGTACCAGCCCCAGCATTTT. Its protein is CASFPGYQPQHF. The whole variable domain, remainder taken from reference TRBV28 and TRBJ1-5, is DVKVTQSSRYLVKRTGEKVFLECVQDMDHENMFWYRQDPGLGLRLIYFSYDVKMKEKGDIPEGYSVSREKKERFSLILESASTNQTSMYLCASFPGYQPQHFGDGTRLSIL.

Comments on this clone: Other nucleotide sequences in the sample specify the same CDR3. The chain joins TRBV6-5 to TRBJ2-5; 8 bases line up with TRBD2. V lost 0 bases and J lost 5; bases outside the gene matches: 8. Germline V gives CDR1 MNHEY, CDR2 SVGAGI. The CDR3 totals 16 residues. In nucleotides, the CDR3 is TGTGCCAGCAGTTACTCGAGACTAGCGCTATATGAGACCCAGTACTTC. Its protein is CASSYSRLALYETQYF.

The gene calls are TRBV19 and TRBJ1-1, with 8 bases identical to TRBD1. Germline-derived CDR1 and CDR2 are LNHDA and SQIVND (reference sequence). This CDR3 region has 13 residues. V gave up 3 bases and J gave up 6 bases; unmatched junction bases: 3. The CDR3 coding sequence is TGTGCCAGTAGTATTCAGGGGGCGGCTGAAGCTTTCTTT. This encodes CASSIQGAAEAFF. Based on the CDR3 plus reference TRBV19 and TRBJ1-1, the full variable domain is DGGITQSPKYLFRKEGQNVTLSCEQNLNHDAMYWYRQDPGQGLRLIYYSQIVNDFQKGDIAEGYSVSREKKESFPLTVTSAQKNPTAFYLCASSIQGAAEAFFGQGTRLTVV.

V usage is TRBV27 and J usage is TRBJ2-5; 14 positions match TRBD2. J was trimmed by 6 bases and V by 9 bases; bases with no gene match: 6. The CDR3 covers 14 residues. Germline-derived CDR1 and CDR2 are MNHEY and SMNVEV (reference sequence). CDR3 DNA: TGTGCCAGGATAGGGACTAGCGGGAGAAAGACCCAGTACTTC. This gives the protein CARIGTSGRKTQYF.

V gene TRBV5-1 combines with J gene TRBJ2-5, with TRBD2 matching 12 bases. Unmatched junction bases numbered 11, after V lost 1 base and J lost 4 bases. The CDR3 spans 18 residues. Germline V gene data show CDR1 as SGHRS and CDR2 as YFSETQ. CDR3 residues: CASSLWTSGMQGVETQYF. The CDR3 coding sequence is TGCGCCAGCAGCTTGTGGACTAGCGGGATGCAGGGAGTAGAGACCCAGTACTTC.

CDR3 sequence reads: CASSQDGQGAANEKLFF. The CDR3 nucleotides are TGCGCCAGCAGCCAAGACGGGCAGGGGGCAGCTAATGAAAAACTGTTTTTT. This chain joins TRBV4-1 and TRBJ1-4; 8 nucleotides line up with TRBD1. CDR1 is MGHRA, CDR2 YSYEKL, per germline. With V trimmed by 0 bases and J by 3 bases, 6 bases remained unmatched. The CDR3 has 17 amino acids.

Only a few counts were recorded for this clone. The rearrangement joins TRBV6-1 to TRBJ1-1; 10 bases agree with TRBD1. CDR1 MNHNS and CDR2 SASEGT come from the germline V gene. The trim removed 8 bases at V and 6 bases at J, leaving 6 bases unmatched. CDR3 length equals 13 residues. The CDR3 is CASRDRGSSEAFF. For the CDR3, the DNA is TGTGCCAGCCGGGACAGGGGAAGTTCTGAAGCTTTCTTT.

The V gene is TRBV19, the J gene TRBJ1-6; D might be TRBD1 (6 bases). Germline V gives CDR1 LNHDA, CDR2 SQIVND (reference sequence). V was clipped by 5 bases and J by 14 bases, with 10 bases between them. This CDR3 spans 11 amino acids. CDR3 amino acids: CASSLRGTLHF. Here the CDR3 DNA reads TGTGCCAGTAGTCTCAGGGGCACCCTCCACTTT.

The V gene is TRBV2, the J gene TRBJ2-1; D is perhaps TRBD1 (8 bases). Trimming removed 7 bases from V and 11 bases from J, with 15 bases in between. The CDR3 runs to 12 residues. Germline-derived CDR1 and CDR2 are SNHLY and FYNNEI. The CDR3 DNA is TGTGCCAGCATTCTACAGGGGGGGAAGCAGTTCTTC. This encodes CASILQGGKQFF.

CDR3: CASSLGGDAYNEQFF. In DNA form, the CDR3 reads TGTGCCAGCAGCTTAGGAGGGGACGCCTACAATGAGCAGTTCTTC. The chain couples TRBV5-4 to TRBJ2-1; D may be TRBD2 (6 bases). V was trimmed by 2 bases and J by 2 bases, leaving 11 bases between them. CDR3 size: 15 residues. Germline CDR1 SGHNT, CDR2 YYREEE (reference sequence).

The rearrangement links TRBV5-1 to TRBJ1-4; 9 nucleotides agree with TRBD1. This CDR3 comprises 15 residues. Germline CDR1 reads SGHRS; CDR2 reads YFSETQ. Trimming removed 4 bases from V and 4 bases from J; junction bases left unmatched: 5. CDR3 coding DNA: TGCGCCAGCAGCGCCGGGACAGGGTTTAATGAAAAACTGTTTTTT. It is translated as CASSAGTGFNEKLFF.

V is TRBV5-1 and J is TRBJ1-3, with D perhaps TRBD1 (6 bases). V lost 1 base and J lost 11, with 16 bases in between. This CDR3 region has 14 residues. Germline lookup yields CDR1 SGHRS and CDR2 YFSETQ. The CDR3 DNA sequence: TGCGCCAGCAGCTTGAGAGGGGTCAAGGGGGCCATATATTTT. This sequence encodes CASSLRGVKGAIYF.

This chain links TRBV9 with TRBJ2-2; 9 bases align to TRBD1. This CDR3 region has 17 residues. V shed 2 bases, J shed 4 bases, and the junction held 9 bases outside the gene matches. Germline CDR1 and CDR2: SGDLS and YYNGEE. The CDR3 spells CASSVGVGQGPTGELFF. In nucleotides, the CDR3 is TGTGCCAGCAGCGTGGGAGTGGGACAGGGACCCACCGGGGAGCTGTTTTTT.

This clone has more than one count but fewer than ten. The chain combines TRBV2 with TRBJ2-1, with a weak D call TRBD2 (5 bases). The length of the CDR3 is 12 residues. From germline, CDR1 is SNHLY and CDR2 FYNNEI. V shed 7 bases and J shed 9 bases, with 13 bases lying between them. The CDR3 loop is CASNLLAGEQFF. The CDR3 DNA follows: TGTGCCAGCAACCTGTTGGCGGGTGAGCAGTTCTTC.

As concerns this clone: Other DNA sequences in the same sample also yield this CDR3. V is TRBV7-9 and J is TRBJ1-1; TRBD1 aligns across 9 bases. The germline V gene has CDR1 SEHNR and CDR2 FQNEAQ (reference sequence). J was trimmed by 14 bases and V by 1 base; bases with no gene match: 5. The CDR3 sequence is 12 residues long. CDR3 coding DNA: TGTGCCAGCAGCTTAGGGGACAGGGTAGCCTTCTTT. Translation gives CASSLGDRVAFF.

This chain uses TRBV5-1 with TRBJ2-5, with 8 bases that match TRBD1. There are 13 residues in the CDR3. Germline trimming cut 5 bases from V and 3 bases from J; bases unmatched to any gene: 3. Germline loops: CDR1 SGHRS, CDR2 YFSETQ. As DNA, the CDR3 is TGCGCCAGCAGTCTACAGGGGGAAGAGACCCAGTACTTC. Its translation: CASSLQGEETQYF.